The 24 T cell receptor beta chains in this list originate from one sample, sequenced in a study of shared clonotypes between healthy human individuals (dated by TCRdb to about 2020). Library preparation employed the immunoSEQ multiplex PCR assay. The clones in this table, taken by TCRdb from immuneACCESS, are in-frame only. Not every clone is retained; where verified, under half of the shortfall comes from an unresolved V gene, and the cause of the rest is unknown. A total of more than 2 million clones appear in this sample, roughly 96% of them only once. The top ten constitute 0.1% to 0.15% of the sample. Input material: naive CD4+ T cells sorted from blood. The sample's cell subset or site, from its label and the paper: CD45RA+ positively selected. The receptor set was obtained from a man aged 18 to 30 in good health.

V is TRBV5-6 and J is TRBJ2-5, with D tentatively TRBD2 (6 bases). Germline V lookup: CDR1 SGHDT, CDR2 YYEEEE. Trimming removed 3 bases from V and 5 bases from J, with 17 bases in between. The CDR3 has 15 residues. CDR3 sequence (DNA): TGTGCCAGCAGCTCCCGGGACTCCCGCTATGAGACCCAGTACTTC. Translating it yields CASSSRDSRYETQYF.

This clone was picked up many times. Other DNA sequences in the same sample also yield this CDR3. Written as DNA, the CDR3 is TGTGCCAGCTCACCAATGAAGGGCAGCTACACCTTC. It translates to CASSPMKGSYTF. This chain links TRBV18 with TRBJ1-2; the D is unclear. From germline, CDR1 is KGHSH and CDR2 LQKENI. This CDR3 is built from 12 residues. V was pared by 2 bases and J by 9 bases, with 10 bases between. Variable domain in full (rest from reference TRBV18 and TRBJ1-2): NAGVMQNPRHLVRRRGQEARLRCSPMKGHSHVYWYRQLPEEGLKFMVYLQKENIIDESGMPKERFSAEFPKEGPSILRIQQVVRGDSAAYFCASSPMKGSYTFGSGTRLTVV.

The chain links TRBV9 to TRBJ1-1; D uncertain. Per germline, CDR1 SGDLS and CDR2 YYNGEE. The CDR3 is 14 residues long. The V and J ends lost 4 bases and 1 base respectively, with 11 bases between them. The CDR3 sequence: CASSREPTNTEAFF. CDR3 coding DNA: TGTGCCAGCAGCCGGGAGCCAACGAACACTGAAGCTTTCTTT.

The chain employs TRBV10-3 and TRBJ2-7; 10 bases map to TRBD1. Looked up from germline, CDR1 is ENHRY and CDR2 is SYGVKD. V was pared by 9 bases and J by 7 bases, with 12 bases of the junction left unmatched. The CDR3 is 14 amino acids. CDR3 protein: CAIHSGQGFGEQYF. CDR3 nucleotides: TGTGCCATACATTCGGGACAGGGGTTTGGGGAGCAGTACTTC.

The chain employs TRBV7-9 and TRBJ2-1, with 8 bases that match TRBD2. The CDR3 contains 18 residues. CDR1 and CDR2 (germline): SEHNR, FQNEAQ (reference sequence). V gave up 2 bases and J gave up 4 bases; unmatched junction bases: 13. Here the CDR3 reads CASSLRLAGSAGYNEQFF. The CDR3 nucleotides are TGTGCCAGCAGCTTAAGGTTAGCGGGGTCAGCTGGATACAATGAGCAGTTCTTC.

In its sample, this clone was seen once. The chain's CDR3 is CASSIQGRNEQYF. The CDR3 coding sequence is TGTGCCAGCAGTATACAGGGTAGGAACGAGCAGTACTTC. The V and J genes are TRBV6-1 and TRBJ2-7; TRBD1 is a possible D gene (6 bases). Between the trimmed V and J ends, which lost 5 bases and 5 bases, there was a span of 13 bases. CDR1 and CDR2 (germline): MNHNS, SASEGT. This CDR3 comprises 13 residues.

The V call is TRBV15, the J call TRBJ1-3; no firm D call. The ends were cut back, 1 base at V and 0 bases at J, with 10 bases in the middle. This CDR3 contains 16 residues. Germline V gives CDR1 LNHNV, CDR2 YYDKDF (reference sequence). The CDR3 reads CATSRGWTVSGNTIYF. The CDR3 DNA follows: TGTGCCACCAGCAGAGGGTGGACGGTCTCTGGAAACACCATATATTTT.

Regarding this clone: This sample also contains other DNA sequences that code for the same CDR3. The genes are TRBV18 and TRBJ2-6, with TRBD1 matching 7 bases. Germline V CDR1 and CDR2: KGHSH, LQKENI. The V segment lost 3 bases and the J segment 2 bases; nucleotides outside the gene matches: 1. This CDR3 comprises 15 residues. Here the CDR3 reads CASSPQGAGANVLTF. The CDR3 bases are TGTGCCAGCTCACCTCAGGGGGCTGGGGCCAACGTCCTGACTTTC. Full variable domain (rest looked up from reference TRBV18 and TRBJ2-6): NAGVMQNPRHLVRRRGQEARLRCSPMKGHSHVYWYRQLPEEGLKFMVYLQKENIIDESGMPKERFSAEFPKEGPSILRIQQVVRGDSAAYFCASSPQGAGANVLTFGAGSRLTVL.

The chain recombines TRBV2 with TRBJ2-2; no firm D call. The length of the CDR3 is 11 residues. Germline V lookup: CDR1 SNHLY, CDR2 FYNNEI. Trimming shortened V by 3 bases and J by 8 bases, and 4 bases separated the two germline ends. The CDR3, as DNA: TGTGCCAGCAGTGAGTTGGGGGAGCTGTTTTTT. It specifies CASSELGELFF.

The chain recombines TRBV7-9 with TRBJ2-1; either TRBD1 or TRBD2 may supply D (6 bases each). Germline V gene data show CDR1 as SEHNR and CDR2 as FQNEAQ (reference sequence). V lost 6 bases and J lost 6, with 15 bases in between. The CDR3 is 14 amino acids. The CDR3 region has the DNA TGTGCCAGCAGGTACCTCAGGGGAGGCAATGAGCAGTTCTTC. Its protein product is CASRYLRGGNEQFF.

The chain has TRBV7-2 and TRBJ2-1; D possibly uses TRBD1 or TRBD2 (6 bases each). Trimming left V 5 bases short and J 6 bases short, with 17 bases between. The CDR3 runs 15 residues. Germline loops: CDR1 SGHTA, CDR2 FQGNSA. The CDR3 spells CASSPGETSFNEQFF. CDR3 DNA: TGTGCCAGCAGCCCAGGGGAGACTAGTTTCAATGAGCAGTTCTTC.

The chain has TRBV5-4 and TRBJ1-1; 10 positions agree with TRBD1. Germline assignment: CDR1 SGHNT and CDR2 YYREEE (reference sequence). This CDR3 is built from 17 residues. Trimming at V came to 0 bases and at J to 0 bases, leaving 5 bases not matched to a gene. CDR3 amino acids: CASSLGGTGALNTEAFF. The CDR3 DNA reads TGTGCCAGCAGCTTGGGGGGGACAGGGGCTCTGAACACTGAAGCTTTCTTT.

The rearrangement links TRBV4-1 to TRBJ2-7; the match to TRBD1 covers 7 bases. Per the germline V gene, CDR1 is MGHRA and CDR2 is YSYEKL. Trimming removed 2 bases from V and 4 bases from J; junction bases left unmatched: 11. This CDR3 comprises 16 residues. The CDR3 nucleotides are TGCGCCAGCAGCCAAATGACAGGGATTATCATTTACGAGCAGTACTTC. Amino acids: CASSQMTGIIIYEQYF.

The chain recombines TRBV18 with TRBJ2-3; 8 nucleotides match TRBD2. V lost 5 bases and J lost 1; bases outside the gene matches: 2. This CDR3 is built from 14 residues. Germline CDR1 KGHSH, CDR2 LQKENI. The CDR3 sequence: CASSALAGTDTQYF. DNA for the CDR3: TGTGCCAGCTCAGCACTAGCGGGCACAGATACGCAGTATTTT.

The rearrangement joins TRBV7-2 to TRBJ2-2; 8 nucleotides agree with TRBD2. The CDR3 has 15 amino acids. V lost 3 bases and J lost 3; bases outside the gene matches: 3. Germline V gene lookup returns CDR1 SGHTA and CDR2 FQGNSA. The CDR3 protein is CASSFSGKHTGELFF. In nucleotides, the CDR3 is TGTGCCAGCAGCTTTAGCGGGAAGCACACCGGGGAGCTGTTTTTT.

The chain is built from TRBV30 and TRBJ1-4; TRBD1 agrees at 8 bases. Germline V lookup: CDR1 GTSNPN, CDR2 SVGIG (reference sequence). The ends lost 5 bases at V and 8 bases at J; junction bases unmatched: 10. This CDR3 contains 14 residues. The CDR3 DNA follows: TGTGCCTGGGCATCCGGGACAGGCTCGGAAAAACTGTTTTTT. Translated, it gives CAWASGTGSEKLFF.

The rearrangement joins TRBV7-2 to TRBJ1-5; unclear D gene. Trimming shortened V by 3 bases and J by 5 bases, and 11 bases separated the two germline ends. This CDR3 is built from 14 residues. Germline V CDR1 and CDR2: SGHTA, FQGNSA. The CDR3 DNA is TGTGCCAGCAGCTTCGGTTCGGCGTATCAGCCCCAGCATTTT. As protein: CASSFGSAYQPQHF.

This chain joins TRBV5-1 and TRBJ1-2; a weak D match, TRBD1 (6 bases). This CDR3 comprises 15 residues. In germline, CDR1 is SGHRS, CDR2 YFSETQ. V lost 0 bases and J lost 5, with 14 bases in between. This chain's CDR3 is CASSLEAGVGYGYTF. In DNA, the CDR3 is TGCGCCAGCAGCTTGGAAGCAGGGGTGGGGTATGGCTACACCTTC.

Only one count was recorded for this clone. The V and J genes are TRBV5-6 and TRBJ2-2; TRBD2 aligns across 11 bases. Per the germline V gene, CDR1 is SGHDT and CDR2 is YYEEEE. Trimming removed 4 bases from V and 4 bases from J; junction bases left unmatched: 9. The CDR3 sequence is 17 residues long. The CDR3, as DNA: TGTGCCAGCAGCCTGATATTAGCGGGAGGGAGCACCGGGGAGCTGTTTTTT. It is translated as CASSLILAGGSTGELFF.

This clone was observed a single time. The chain joins TRBV6-1 to TRBJ2-5, with unresolved D. This CDR3 contains 13 residues. CDR1 is MNHNS, CDR2 SASEGT, per germline. The V and J ends lost 3 bases and 7 bases respectively, with 12 bases between them. The CDR3 sequence is CASSEGLLATQYF. CDR3 sequence (DNA): TGTGCCAGCAGTGAGGGTCTCCTGGCGACCCAGTACTTC.

V gene TRBV28 combines with J gene TRBJ2-7; 8 bases line up with TRBD2. The CDR3 loop spans 12 amino acids. CDR1 and CDR2 (germline): MDHEN, SYDVKM. Here the CDR3 reads CVVAGRPYEQYF. In nucleotides, the CDR3 is TGTGTCGTAGCGGGGCGACCCTACGAGCAGTACTTC.

This clone was seen a few times. This sequence joins TRBV18 and TRBJ1-6, with D hard to call. V lost 2 bases to trimming and J lost 8 bases, with 13 bases between them. The length of the CDR3 is 15 residues. The V gene's germline CDR1 is KGHSH and CDR2 LQKENI. CDR3 DNA sequence: TGTGCCAGCTCACCAATTTCGGGCAAGGATTCACCCCTCCACTTT. It yields the protein CASSPISGKDSPLHF.

The genes are TRBV29-1 and TRBJ1-1, with TRBD1 matching 8 bases. The CDR3 is 13 amino acids. Unmatched junction bases numbered 4, after V lost 5 bases and J lost 2 bases. Germline CDR1 reads SQVTM; CDR2 reads ANQGSEA. The CDR3 spells CSVSQGANTEAFF. The CDR3 DNA reads TGCAGCGTTTCTCAGGGGGCTAACACTGAAGCTTTCTTT.

This clone was counted once. The rearrangement uses TRBV4-3 and TRBJ2-4; 7 bases line up with TRBD2. The CDR3 is 14 amino acids. The germline V gene has CDR1 LGHNA and CDR2 YSLEER. V lost 0 bases, J lost 8 bases, and 4 bases stayed unmatched. As DNA, the CDR3 is TGCGCCAGCAGCCAAGACAGACGGGGGGACATTCAGTACTTC. Its protein is CASSQDRRGDIQYF.